The rows below give T cell receptor beta chains drawn from one sample of a study of T cell responses to AZD1222 COVID-19 vaccine. Generated by immunoSEQ multiplex PCR, the TCRdb table keeps only in-frame clones and is missing some. The sample comprises more than 150,000 clones, 80% to 95% of which are singletons, and about 2.1% rests with the top ten. The specimen comprised peripheral blood, sampled 28 days after the second AZD1222 dose. All receptors derive from an adult who received the AZD1222 COVID-19 vaccine. CDR3s include the opening cysteine and the closing phenylalanine or tryptophan. Each record gives: V gene, CDR3 protein.

>TRBV2
CASSAGPSNEKLFF
>TRBV7-2
CASSPRTGPNQPQHF
>TRBV7-9
CASSLDRGRRDTEAFF
>TRBV4-1
CASSQGGTGHQPQHF
>TRBV6-5
CASSYPGRGSRGYTF
>TRBV5-5
CASSLAAELSYEQYF
>TRBV19
CASSGTDPSHYGYTF
>TRBV11-2
CASSQLAGGSGEQFF
>TRBV10-3
CAISESVTATSPLHF
>TRBV28
CASSLGTQYGYTF
>TRBV7-9
CASSFGTGWAEAFF
>TRBV7-3
CASSQTGITDTQYF
>TRBV27
CASRGASTDTQYF
>TRBV25-1
CASSASPTDTQYF
>TRBV7-8
CASSFRIGQGITDTQYF
>TRBV6-2/TRBV6-3
CASSYFGPPTGELFF
>TRBV21-1
CASSPRGRDRVRAGELFF
>TRBV5-1
CASTRGYSDAEQFF
>TRBV6-5
CASSPGLQPPIYF
>TRBV18
CASSTYQETQYF
>TRBV6-5
CASRPPLASGNTIYF
>TRBV7-2
CASSLDGANYGYTF
>TRBV5-1
CASSGGTSGTFEQYF
>TRBV10-2
CASSRLGISNQPQHF
>TRBV5-4
CASSFGGSQRSLAGEQFF
>TRBV19
CASSPPGQGGSPLHF
>TRBV10-3
CAITDVGTSPKGSGNTIYF
>TRBV9
CASSVGTGLYEQFF
>TRBV12-3/TRBV12-4
CASSSTGGQPQHF
>TRBV7-8
CASSLEGTHSPLHF
>TRBV6-5
CASSYSGVNNSPLHF
>TRBV7-9
CASRAAGTTDTQYF
>TRBV11-3
CASSRGGSQETQYF
>TRBV6-5
CASSYPGQGAYEQYF
>TRBV11-2
CASSFNMGTGAYEQYF
>TRBV29-1
CSVGFGASSGNTIYF
>TRBV5-6
CASSLDPRDRGYYGYTF
>TRBV12-3/TRBV12-4
CASSFQGYGYTF
>TRBV11-2
CASSLDEVRTQYF
>TRBV5-1
CASSLGATDTQYF
>TRBV2
CASSAQGQAYNEQFF
>TRBV7-2
CASSTDRGPYGYTF
>TRBV15
CATSRVRTSGANVLTF
>TRBV12-3/TRBV12-4
CASSLEGGTEAFF
>TRBV19
CASSNFGSNTEAFF
>TRBV5-1
CASSLAQGPPNEKLFF
>TRBV6-5
CASSRLSGYQETQYF
>TRBV5-4
CASSSTGAGNTIYF
>TRBV3-1/TRBV3-2
CASSQDWGGDYNEQFF
>TRBV7-3
CASSLTAGSSYNEQFF
>TRBV19
CASSILGSSYEQYF
>TRBV19
CATLSDRGLEHEAFF
>TRBV6-6
CASKPRGEAPYEQYF
>TRBV27
CASSGGSFFHGYTF